These 8 T cell receptor beta chains share one sample of origin, sequenced in a study of T cells in Graves' hyperthyroidism and ophthalmopathy. RNA transcripts gave rise to amplified TCR beta CDR3 regions. Carried out on the TCR CDR3, a first-round RT-PCR used the HTBI primer set. TCRdb re-analysed the multiplex PCR reads in MiXCR, keeping a single row per CDR3 protein. The profile shows roughly 500,000 distinct CDR3 sequences, 46% of them singletons. Sequencing used peripheral blood or thyroid tissue (not recorded which). These receptors came from an adult woman with Graves' disease, either hyperthyroidism or ophthalmopathy (not recorded which).

The chain carries TRBV7-9 and TRBJ1-3, with unresolved D. The germline V gene encodes CDR1 SEHNR and CDR2 FQNEAQ (reference sequence). V was shortened by 7 bases and J by 7 bases, with 14 bases between the two germline ends. The CDR3 has 13 residues. This chain's CDR3 is CASNAKAGNTIYF. CDR3 bases: TGTGCCAGCAACGCAAAAGCGGGCAACACCATATATTTT.

This clonotype was seen many times. The chain joins TRBV7-2 to TRBJ2-7; D might be TRBD2 (6 bases). V shed 5 bases and J shed 6 bases, with 20 bases lying between them. Germline V lookup: CDR1 SGHTA, CDR2 FQGNSA. This CDR3 contains 15 residues. The CDR3 bases are TGTGCCAGCAGCCAGGGCGGAACGGGAGCCCGCGAGCAGTACTTC. Protein sequence: CASSQGGTGAREQYF.

This chain connects TRBV10-3 to TRBJ2-7; 8 bases fit TRBD1. Germline V gives CDR1 ENHRY, CDR2 SYGVKD. V lost 10 bases, J lost 2 bases, and 4 bases stayed unmatched. CDR3 length: 12 residues. The CDR3 region has the DNA TGTGCCAGCAAGGACAGGGCCTACGAGCAGTACTTC. Encoded protein: CASKDRAYEQYF.

Turning to this clonotype: A much larger clone differs by one base, so this may be a read error. The genes are TRBV5-4 and TRBJ2-7; D not certain. V was cut by 4 bases and J by 2 bases, with 10 bases left in between. CDR1 SGHNT and CDR2 YYREEE come from the germline V gene (reference sequence). This CDR3 has 13 amino acids. CDR3 sequence: CASSADGAYEQYF. The CDR3 DNA is TGTGCCAGCAGCGCGGACGGAGCCTACGAGCAGTACTTC.

This clonotype was seen repeatedly, ten times or more. CDR3 sequence: CASSLNRDYGYTF. Written as DNA, the CDR3 is TGCGCCAGCAGCTTGAACAGGGACTATGGCTACACCTTC. This sequence joins TRBV5-1 and TRBJ1-2; TRBD1 might be the D (6 bases). Between the trimmed V and J ends, which lost 1 base and 3 bases, there was a span of 7 bases. In germline, CDR1 is SGHRS, CDR2 YFSETQ. The CDR3 is 13 residues long.

This clonotype came up a few times. The rearrangement links TRBV6-5 to TRBJ2-2, with TRBD2 matching 13 bases. V shed 6 bases, J shed 4 bases, and the junction held 8 bases outside the gene matches. Germline values: CDR1 MNHEY, CDR2 SVGAGI. This CDR3 has 17 amino acids. In DNA, the CDR3 is TGTGCCAGCAGGCTAAGATGGACTAGCGGGAGCACCGGGGAGCTGTTTTTT. As protein: CASRLRWTSGSTGELFF.

This clonotype has a count of ten or more. This chain joins TRBV7-2 and TRBJ1-1; TRBD1 aligns across 9 bases. Germline CDR1 SGHTA, CDR2 FQGNSA. The J segment lost 5 bases and the V segment lost 5 bases, leaving 9 bases of the junction unmatched. CDR3 length: 15 amino acids. The CDR3 spells CASSPHRGPKTEAFF. The CDR3 nucleotides read TGTGCCAGCAGCCCTCACAGGGGGCCAAAGACTGAAGCTTTCTTT. Together with reference TRBV7-2 and TRBJ1-1, the CDR3 gives the full variable domain: GAGVSQSPSNKVTEKGKDVELRCDPISGHTALYWYRQSLGQGLEFLIYFQGNSAPDKSGLPSDRFSAERTGGSVSTLTIQRTQQEDSAVYLCASSPHRGPKTEAFFGQGTRLTVV.

This clonotype was counted at least ten times. V is TRBV6-1 and J is TRBJ1-2; TRBD1 might be the D (5 bases). The CDR3 loop spans 14 amino acids. Looked up from germline, CDR1 is MNHNS and CDR2 is SASEGT. V lost 4 bases to trimming and J lost 7 bases, with 16 bases between them. The CDR3 nucleotides read TGTGCCAGCAGTGTCGGGGGGGTTGATTCTGGCTACACCTTC. This codes for CASSVGGVDSGYTF.